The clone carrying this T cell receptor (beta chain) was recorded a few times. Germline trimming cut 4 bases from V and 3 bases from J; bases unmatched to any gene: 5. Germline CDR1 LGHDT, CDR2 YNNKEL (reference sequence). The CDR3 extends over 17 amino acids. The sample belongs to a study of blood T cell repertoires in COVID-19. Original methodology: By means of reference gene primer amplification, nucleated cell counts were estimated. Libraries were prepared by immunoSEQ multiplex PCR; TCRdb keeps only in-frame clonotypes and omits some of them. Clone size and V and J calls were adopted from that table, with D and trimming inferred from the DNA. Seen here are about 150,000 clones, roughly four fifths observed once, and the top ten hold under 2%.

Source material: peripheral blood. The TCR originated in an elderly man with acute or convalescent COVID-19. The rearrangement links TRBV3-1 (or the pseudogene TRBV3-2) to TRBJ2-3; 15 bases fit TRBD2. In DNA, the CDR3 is TGTGCCAGCAGCCGAGGACTAGCGGGGGGGTGGACAGATACGCAGTATTTT. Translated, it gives CASSRGLAGGWTDTQYF.